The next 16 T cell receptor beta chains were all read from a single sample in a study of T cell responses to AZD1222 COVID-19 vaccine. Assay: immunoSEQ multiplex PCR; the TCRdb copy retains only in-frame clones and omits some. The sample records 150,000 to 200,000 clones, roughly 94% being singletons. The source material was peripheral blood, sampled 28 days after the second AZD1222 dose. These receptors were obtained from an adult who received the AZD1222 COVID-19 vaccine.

For the CDR3, the DNA is TGCGCCAGCAGCTTGCTAGCGGGATCGAACACCGGGGAGCTGTTTTTT. It is translated as CASSLLAGSNTGELFF. This chain joins TRBV5-1 and TRBJ2-2, with 9 bases that match TRBD2. Germline V gene data show CDR1 as SGHRS and CDR2 as YFSETQ. The V segment lost 1 base and the J segment 0 bases; nucleotides outside the gene matches: 1. CDR3 length: 16 residues.

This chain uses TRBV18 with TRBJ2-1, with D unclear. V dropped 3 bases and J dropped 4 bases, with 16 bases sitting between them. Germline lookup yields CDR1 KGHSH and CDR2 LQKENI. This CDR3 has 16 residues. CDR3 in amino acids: CASSPTAPSLYNEQFF. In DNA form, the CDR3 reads TGTGCCAGCTCACCCACCGCGCCTTCATTATACAATGAGCAGTTCTTC.

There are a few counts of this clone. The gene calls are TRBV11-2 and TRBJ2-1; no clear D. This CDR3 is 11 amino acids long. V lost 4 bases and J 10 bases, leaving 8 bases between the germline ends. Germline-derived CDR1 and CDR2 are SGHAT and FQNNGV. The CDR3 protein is CASSSAREQFF. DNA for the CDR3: TGTGCCAGCAGCTCCGCCCGGGAGCAGTTCTTC.

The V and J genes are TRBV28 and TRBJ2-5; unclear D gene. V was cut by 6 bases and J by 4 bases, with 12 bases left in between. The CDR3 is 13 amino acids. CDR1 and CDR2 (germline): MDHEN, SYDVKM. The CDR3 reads CASSPVALETQYF. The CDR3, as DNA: TGTGCCAGCAGCCCGGTAGCCCTAGAGACCCAGTACTTC.

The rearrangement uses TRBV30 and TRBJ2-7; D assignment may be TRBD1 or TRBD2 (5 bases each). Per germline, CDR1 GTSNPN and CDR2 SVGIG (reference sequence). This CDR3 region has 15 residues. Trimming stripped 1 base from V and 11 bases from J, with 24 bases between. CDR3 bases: TGTGCCTGGAGTGGATTAAACTCTGCGAAGTGGGGGAAGTACTTC. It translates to CAWSGLNSAKWGKYF.

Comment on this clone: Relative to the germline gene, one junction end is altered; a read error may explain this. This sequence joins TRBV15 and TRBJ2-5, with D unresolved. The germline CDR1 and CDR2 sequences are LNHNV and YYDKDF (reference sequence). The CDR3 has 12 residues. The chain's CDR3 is CATSRVQGTQYF. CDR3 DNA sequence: TGTGCCACCAGCAGAGTTCAAGGGACCCAGTACTTC.

The CDR3 DNA follows: TGTGCCAGCAGTTTACGGGGGGAGAATTCACCCCTCCACTTT. Its translation: CASSLRGENSPLHF. The gene calls are TRBV28 and TRBJ1-6, with D maybe TRBD1 (5 bases). The V gene lost 2 bases and the J gene lost 7 bases, with 9 bases spanning the gap. This CDR3 spans 14 amino acids. The germline CDR1 and CDR2 sequences are MDHEN and SYDVKM.

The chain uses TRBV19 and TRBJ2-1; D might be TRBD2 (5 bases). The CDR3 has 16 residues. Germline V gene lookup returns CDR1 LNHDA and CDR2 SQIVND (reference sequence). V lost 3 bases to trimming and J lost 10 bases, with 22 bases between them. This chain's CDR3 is CASSMADWTPTGEQFF. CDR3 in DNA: TGTGCCAGTAGTATGGCTGACTGGACTCCAACGGGGGAGCAGTTCTTC.

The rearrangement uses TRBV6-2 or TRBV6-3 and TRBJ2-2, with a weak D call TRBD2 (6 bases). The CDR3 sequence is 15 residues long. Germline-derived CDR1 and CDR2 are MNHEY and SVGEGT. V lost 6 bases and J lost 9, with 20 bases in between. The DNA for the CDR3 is TGTGCCAGCAGCTCACCGGGACTTTCGCCCTGGGAGCTGTTTTTT. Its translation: CASSSPGLSPWELFF.

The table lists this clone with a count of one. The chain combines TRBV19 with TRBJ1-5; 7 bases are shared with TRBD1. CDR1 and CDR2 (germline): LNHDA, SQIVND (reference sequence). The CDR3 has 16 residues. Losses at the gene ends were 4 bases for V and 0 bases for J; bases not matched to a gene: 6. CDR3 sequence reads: CASSTGTDYSNQPQHF. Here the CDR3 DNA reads TGTGCCAGTAGTACCGGGACAGACTATAGCAATCAGCCCCAGCATTTT.

CDR3 coding DNA: TGTGCCAGCACTAAGGTGCAAGTCACTGAAGCTTTCTTT. Amino acid sequence: CASTKVQVTEAFF. The rearrangement links TRBV6-5 to TRBJ1-1; no reliable D call. The germline V gene has CDR1 MNHEY and CDR2 SVGAGI. The CDR3 length is 13 residues. Trimming removed 7 bases at V and 4 bases at J, with 13 bases between.

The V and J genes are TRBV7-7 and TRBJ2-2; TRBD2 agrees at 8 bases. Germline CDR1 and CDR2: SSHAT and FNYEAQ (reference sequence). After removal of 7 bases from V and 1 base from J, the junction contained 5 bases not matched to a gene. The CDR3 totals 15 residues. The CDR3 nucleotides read TGTGCCAGCACCCTCCGGGAGGGGAACACCGGGGAGCTGTTTTTT. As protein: CASTLREGNTGELFF. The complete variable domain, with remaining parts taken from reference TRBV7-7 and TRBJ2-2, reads GAGVSQSPRYKVTKRGQDVTLRCDPISSHATLYWYQQALGQGPEFLTYFNYEAQPDKSGLPSDRFSAERPEGSISTLTIQRTEQRDSAMYRCASTLREGNTGELFFGEGSRLTVL.

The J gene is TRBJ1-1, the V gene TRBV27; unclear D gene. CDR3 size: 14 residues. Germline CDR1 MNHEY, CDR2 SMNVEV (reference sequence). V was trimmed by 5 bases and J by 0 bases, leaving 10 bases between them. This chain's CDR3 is CASSRQALNTEAFF. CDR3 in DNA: TGTGCCAGCAGTCGCCAAGCGTTGAACACTGAAGCTTTCTTT.

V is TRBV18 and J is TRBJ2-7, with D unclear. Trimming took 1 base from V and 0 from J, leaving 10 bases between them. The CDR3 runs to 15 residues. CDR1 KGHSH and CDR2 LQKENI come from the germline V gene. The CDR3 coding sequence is TGTGCCAGCTCACCACTGGACCAGAGCTCCTACGAGCAGTACTTC. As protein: CASSPLDQSSYEQYF.

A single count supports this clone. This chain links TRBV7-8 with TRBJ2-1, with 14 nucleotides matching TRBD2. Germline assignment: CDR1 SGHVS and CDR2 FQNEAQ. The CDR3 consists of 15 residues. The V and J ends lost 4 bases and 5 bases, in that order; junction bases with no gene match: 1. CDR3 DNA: TGTGCCAGCAGCTCGGGACTAGCGGGGGACAATGAGCAGTTCTTC. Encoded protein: CASSSGLAGDNEQFF.

CDR3 protein: CASSAGTSNQPQHF. DNA for the CDR3: TGTGCCAGCAGTGCAGGGACGAGCAATCAGCCCCAGCATTTT. This rearrangement joins TRBV28 to TRBJ1-5, with D maybe TRBD1 (5 bases). CDR1 MDHEN and CDR2 SYDVKM come from the germline V gene. The CDR3 runs to 14 residues. V lost 5 bases and J 1 base, leaving 9 bases between the germline ends.